The clone carrying this T cell receptor (beta chain) occurred a few times. Its antigen is currently unknown. This record belongs to a study of cytomegalovirus exposure and HLA in healthy donors. As for the study in general: The Caucasian-associated ancestry cluster contained about four fifths of the 398 genotyped donors. Notes on the study in general: Versus the approximately 670-donor mean, an Asian-associated ancestry cluster reportedly showed fewer N-insertions in a later analysis.

V gave up 0 bases and J gave up 4 bases, with 12 bases separating them. This CDR3 region has 15 residues. Looked up from germline, CDR1 is ENHRY and CDR2 is SYGVKD. The PCR ran on 60 Vbeta and 13 Jbeta primers. Clones were sequenced by immunoSEQ multiplex PCR, and TCRdb holds only the in-frame ones, with some missing. The sample holds about 90,000 clones; roughly 60% are singletons and the top ten take about 22%. The sequence was collected from a woman aged 45-65 years in good health and CMV-seropositive. Sequencing input: PBMCs. The chain couples TRBV10-3 to TRBJ1-2; tentatively, D is TRBD1 (6 bases). The DNA for the CDR3 is TGTGCCATCAGTGAGTCGGAGACAGGACCCTATGGCTACACCTTC. This translates into CAISESETGPYGYTF.